What follows describes a single TCR beta chain. The data belong to a study of blood T cell repertoires in COVID-19. Whole-study context: COVID-19 samples from acute and convalescent phases originated in the United States, Italy and Spain.

Looked up from germline, CDR1 is SQVTM and CDR2 is ANQGSEA. This CDR3 contains 11 residues. V lost 7 bases and J lost 4, with 10 bases in between. How the authors handled the data: Researchers report that nucleated cell counts were estimated from reference gene primer amplification. Using immunoSEQ multiplex PCR, the repertoire was profiled, and TCRdb retains in-frame clones only, with some absent. That table gives V, J and clone size, and the DNA gave D and trimming. The table records 150,000 to 200,000 clones, 90% to 95% of them present only once. The receptor comes from a woman in her 50s with acute or convalescent COVID-19. The chain is built from TRBV29-1 and TRBJ1-2; maybe TRBD1 (6 bases). Material for sequencing was peripheral blood. CDR3 sequence: CSGRGSYGYTF. In DNA, the CDR3 is TGCAGCGGAAGGGGGAGCTATGGCTACACCTTC.